The subject of this entry is one T cell receptor (beta chain). These data are taken from a study of blood T cell repertoires in COVID-19. In terms of age and location, participants ranged from roughly 18 to 100 years and lived in about two dozen US areas. Cohorts were determined from participant-reported clinical history. Authors' methods: How many nucleated cells were present was estimated from reference gene primer amplification. Clones were sequenced by immunoSEQ multiplex PCR, and TCRdb holds only the in-frame ones, with some missing. The V and J calls and clone size were taken over from that table, and D and trimming were inferred from the DNA. The repertoire has about 400,000 clones, roughly 87% of them found once; the top ten carry roughly 2%. The length of the CDR3 is 13 residues. Trimming removed 7 bases at V and 2 bases at J, with 10 bases between. Germline V gene sequence: CDR1 KGHDR, CDR2 SFDVKD.

Sample: PBMCs or T cells enriched from blood (not recorded which). V usage is TRBV24-1 and J usage is TRBJ1-2; a possible D gene is TRBD1 (5 bases). This sequence originates from a woman in her 40s with acute COVID-19. CDR3 loop: CATSPGGNYGYTF. CDR3 DNA sequence: TGTGCCACCAGCCCGGGGGGGAACTATGGCTACACCTTC.